This T cell receptor (beta chain) was recorded in a study of OX40 agonist ivuxolimab in advanced cancers. Study overall: Each dose-escalation patient presented with hepatocellular carcinoma, melanoma, renal cell or head and neck cancer. Whole-study results and caveats: Part of the nonresponder group also had normalized T-cell clonal expansion that was low.

TCRdb's copy holds only in-frame clones and misses some; the assay was immunoSEQ multiplex PCR. Among over 25,000 clones listed, over 60% were seen once. Details on this clone: Its antigen remains unknown.

CDR1 is MDHEN, CDR2 SYDVKM, per germline. V shed 2 bases, J shed 5 bases, and the junction held 1 base outside the gene matches. CDR3 length: 14 amino acids. Blood was sampled at baseline, cycle 4 day 1, and cycle 7 day 1. Here the sequenced sample was CD4+ or CD8+ T cells sorted from blood, taken in a trial of the OX40 agonist ivuxolimab. The rearrangement joins TRBV28 to TRBJ2-1; TRBD2 matches at 9 bases. The sequence came from an adult with an advanced solid tumor such as melanoma, head and neck, liver or kidney cancer. The CDR3 protein is CASSLGTSHNEQFF. CDR3 nucleotide sequence: TGTGCCAGCAGTTTAGGGACTAGCCACAATGAGCAGTTCTTC. Variable domain in full (rest from reference TRBV28 and TRBJ2-1): DVKVTQSSRYLVKRTGEKVFLECVQDMDHENMFWYRQDPGLGLRLIYFSYDVKMKEKGDIPEGYSVSREKKERFSLILESASTNQTSMYLCASSLGTSHNEQFFGPGTRLTVL.